This T cell receptor (beta chain) emerged from a study of blood T cell repertoires in COVID-19. About the research overall: The samples span acute and convalescent COVID-19 from the United States, Italy and Spain. PBMCs, B-cell-depleted T cells, or T cells provided the cDNA or gDNA that made up the material.

Method: immunoSEQ multiplex PCR; TCRdb's copy keeps in-frame clones and lacks some. This table holds approximately 290,000 clones, 70% to 85% found once. CDR1 is SGHRS, CDR2 YFSETQ, per germline. This CDR3 spans 16 amino acids. Trimming took off 0 bases at V and 3 bases at J, with 14 bases between the two ends. This chain joins TRBV5-1 and TRBJ2-3; maybe TRBD1 (5 bases). This clonotype originated in a human donor with COVID-19, enrolled during active disease. The donor label of this sample is uncertain. Sequenced: peripheral blood. CDR3: CASSLGRTLETDTQYF. The CDR3 nucleotides are TGCGCCAGCAGCTTGGGTAGGACACTGGAGACAGATACGCAGTATTTT.